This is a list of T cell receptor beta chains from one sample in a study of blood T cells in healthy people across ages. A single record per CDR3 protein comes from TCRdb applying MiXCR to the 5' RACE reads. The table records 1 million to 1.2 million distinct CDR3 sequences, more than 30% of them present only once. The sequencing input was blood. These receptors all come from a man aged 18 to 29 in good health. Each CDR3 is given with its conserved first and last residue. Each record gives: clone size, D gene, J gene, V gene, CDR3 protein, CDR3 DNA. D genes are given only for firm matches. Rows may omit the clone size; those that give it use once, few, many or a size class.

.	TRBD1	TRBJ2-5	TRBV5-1	CASSYGLDRGQQYF	TGCGCCAGCAGCTATGGCTTGGACAGGGGGCAGCAGTACTTC
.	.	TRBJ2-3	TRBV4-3	CASSPRTPHDLDTQYF	TGCGCCAGCAGCCCTCGGACTCCCCATGATTTGGATACGCAGTATTTT
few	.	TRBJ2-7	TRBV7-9	CASSPRAQAYEQYF	TGTGCCAGCAGCCCTCGGGCTCAAGCCTACGAGCAGTACTTC
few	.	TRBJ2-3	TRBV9	CASSSMIPLGTDTQYF	TGTGCCAGCAGCTCCATGATCCCGTTGGGGACAGATACGCAGTATTTT
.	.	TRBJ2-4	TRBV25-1	CASSESGTKNIQYF	TGTGCCAGCAGTGAATCGGGTACCAAAAACATTCAGTACTTC
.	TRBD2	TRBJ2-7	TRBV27	CASSLEGLAGGYEQYF	TGTGCCAGCAGTTTAGAGGGACTAGCGGGAGGCTACGAGCAGTACTTC
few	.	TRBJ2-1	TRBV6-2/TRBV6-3	CASRRTTYNEQFF	TGTGCCAGCAGGCGGACAACCTACAATGAGCAGTTCTTC
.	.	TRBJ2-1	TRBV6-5	CASSKVPNSYNEQFF	TGTGCCAGCAGCAAAGTGCCCAACTCCTACAATGAGCAGTTCTTC
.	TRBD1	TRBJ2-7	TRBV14	CASSHPGTGAEQYF	TGTGCCAGCAGCCATCCCGGGACAGGGGCCGAGCAGTACTTC
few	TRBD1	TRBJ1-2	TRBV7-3	CASSLTGGQEGSYGYTF	TGTGCCAGCAGCTTAACAGGGGGACAGGAGGGAAGCTATGGCTACACCTTC
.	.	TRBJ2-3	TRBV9	CASSARGMTDTQYF	TGTGCCAGCAGCGCCCGGGGGATGACAGATACGCAGTATTTT
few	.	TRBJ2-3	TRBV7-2	CASSWSGIPDTQYF	TGTGCCAGCAGCTGGTCGGGAATCCCAGATACGCAGTATTTT
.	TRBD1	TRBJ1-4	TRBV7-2	CASSLLKTGANEKLFF	TGTGCCAGCAGCTTACTAAAGACAGGGGCTAATGAAAAACTGTTTTTT
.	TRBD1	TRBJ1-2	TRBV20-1	CSATTGGAQGYTF	TGCAGTGCTACGACAGGGGGCGCGCAAGGCTACACCTTC
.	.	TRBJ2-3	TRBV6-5	CASSVRGVDTQYF	TGTGCCAGCAGTGTCAGGGGGGTGGATACGCAGTATTTT
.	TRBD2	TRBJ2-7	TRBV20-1	CSVSGASYEQYF	TGCAGTGTTAGCGGGGCCTCCTACGAGCAGTACTTC
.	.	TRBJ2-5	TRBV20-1	CSARDSHTETQYF	TGCAGTGCTAGAGATTCCCACACAGAGACCCAGTACTTC
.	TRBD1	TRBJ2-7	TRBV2	CASSDWDREFHEQYF	TGTGCCAGCAGTGATTGGGACAGGGAGTTTCACGAGCAGTACTTC
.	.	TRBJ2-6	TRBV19	CASSRPGPGANVLTF	TGTGCCAGTAGTAGGCCTGGACCTGGGGCCAACGTCCTGACTTTC
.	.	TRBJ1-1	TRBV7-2	CANRDFLNTEAFF	TGTGCCAACCGGGACTTCTTGAACACTGAAGCTTTCTTT